This paragraph covers one T cell receptor (beta chain) sequence. Antigen specificity is unknown. The data were obtained in a study of immune evolution from preneoplasia to lung adenocarcinoma. General study findings and limits: Normal lung had highest clonality; later lesions appeared denser, more diverse.

TCRdb keeps only in-frame clones here, not all; method: immunoSEQ multiplex PCR. The sample consists of some 6,500 clones, over 80% of them appearing once. Nucleic acids came from premalignant or tumor cells enriched by macro-dissection. The CDR3 extends over 16 amino acids. The V and J ends lost 1 base and 4 bases, in that order; junction bases with no gene match: 8. Looked up from germline, CDR1 is KGHSH and CDR2 is LQKENI. Sequencing used FFPE invasive lung adenocarcinoma tissue. This TCR was sampled from a person between 60 and 69 years old with lung adenocarcinoma. V usage is TRBV18 and J usage is TRBJ1-1, with 8 positions matching TRBD1. The CDR3 reads CASSPLQGVGLTEAFF. CDR3 sequence (DNA): TGTGCCAGCTCACCACTACAGGGGGTTGGGCTCACTGAAGCTTTCTTT.